These T cell receptor beta chains were read from a single sample in a study of CD8 T cells in Susac syndrome. MiXCR, run by TCRdb on the immunoSEQ multiplex PCR reads, gives a single entry per CDR3 protein. Of some 97,000 distinct CDR3 sequences listed, 95% are singletons. The sequencing input was CD8+ T cells from PBMCs. The receptors come from a human donor with Susac syndrome. CDR3s leave out the opening cysteine and the closing phenylalanine or tryptophan. The D gene is left open where the match is weak.

V: TRBV12-3/TRBV12-4
D: NA
J: TRBJ2-2
length: 13
CDR3: ASSLVGANTGELF

V: TRBV4-1
D: NA
J: TRBJ1-2
length: 13
CDR3: ASSQELQARYGYT

V: TRBV6-5
D: NA
J: TRBJ1-1
length: 12
CDR3: ASSYELMNTEAF

V: TRBV3-1
D: NA
J: TRBJ2-3
length: 16
CDR3: ASSLFPHGGTGTDTQY

V: TRBV20-1
D: NA
J: TRBJ2-4
length: 12
CDR3: SAREGGAKNIQY

V: TRBV29-1
D: TRBD2
J: TRBJ2-2
length: 13
CDR3: SVEPSGSNTGELF

V: TRBV29-1
D: NA
J: TRBJ2-1
length: 15
CDR3: SAETVKALSSYNEQF

V: TRBV28
D: NA
J: TRBJ2-1
length: 16
CDR3: ASSPERGSSPGYNEQF

V: TRBV5-4
D: NA
J: TRBJ2-7
length: 14
CDR3: ASSFGEEAMGYEQY

V: TRBV25-1
D: NA
J: TRBJ2-7
length: 10
CDR3: ASSEGALEQY

V: TRBV2
D: NA
J: TRBJ1-5
length: 14
CDR3: ASSRTTGLSNQPQH